This TCR beta chain was identified in a study of T cell responses to AZD1222 COVID-19 vaccine. Samples with a second dose at about 4 or about 12 weeks were pooled together. Assay: immunoSEQ multiplex PCR; the TCRdb copy retains only in-frame clones and omits some. The data contain approximately 42,000 clones, approximately 89% of them singletons. Concerning this clone itself: As yet, its antigen is unknown.

General study findings and limits: Clonal diversity may have been underestimated, and the donors were mostly white British, with more females than males.

The CDR3 is 14 amino acids. V was pared by 6 bases and J by 4 bases, with 13 bases between. The germline CDR1 and CDR2 sequences are LNHNV and YYDKDF (reference sequence). This clonotype was obtained from an adult who received the AZD1222 COVID-19 vaccine. The starting material was peripheral blood, obtained 28 days after the second AZD1222 dose. The chain has TRBV15 and TRBJ1-5, with D unresolved. CDR3 region: CATSRPGGNQPQHF. Here the CDR3 DNA reads TGTGCCACCAGTCGTCCGGGTGGAAATCAGCCCCAGCATTTT.